Below, one T cell receptor beta chain is given with its context. Its antigen is currently unknown. The sample belongs to a study of CD8+CD57+ T cells in acquired aplastic anemia. Study-level points and caveats: Patients and controls shared around 30 CD8+ CDR3 sequences.

The V gene lost 10 bases and the J gene lost 4 bases, with 14 bases spanning the gap. CDR3 length: 14 residues. Looked up from germline, CDR1 is LNHDA and CDR2 is SQIVND (reference sequence). Patients picked for sequencing had shown CD8+CD57+ cell expansion detected by flow cytometry. The study profiled TCR beta VDJ and CDR3 using genomic DNA as template. MiXCR, run by TCRdb on the reads, gives a single entry per CDR3 protein. The sample yields 75,000 to 80,000 distinct CDR3 sequences, roughly 70% seen once. This clonotype was sampled from a human donor with aplastic anemia. The sample taken for sequencing was sorted CD4+, CD8+, or CD8+CD57+ T cells (not recorded which) from PBMCs. V and J are TRBV19 and TRBJ2-6; D possibly corresponds to TRBD2 (6 bases). For the CDR3, the DNA is TGTGCCACCGAAGCGGGTAGGGGGGCCAACGTCCTGACTTTC. Translated: CATEAGRGANVLTF.